Below, 5 T cell receptor beta chains from the same sample are listed, as sequenced in a study of OX40 agonist ivuxolimab in advanced cancers. The library was produced with the immunoSEQ multiplex PCR assay. Imported from immuneACCESS, the table was reduced by TCRdb to in-frame sequences with V and J called. These copies leave out some clones; in studies compared against another copy, an unresolved V gene accounts for under half, and the cause of the remainder is not known. The sample profile shows 15,000 to 20,000 clones; 73% of them were found once. The ten largest make up 25% to 35% of the sample. The source material was CD4+ or CD8+ T cells sorted from blood, sampled in a trial of the OX40 agonist ivuxolimab. The receptors were sampled from an adult with an advanced solid tumor such as melanoma, head and neck, liver or kidney cancer.

A note on this clone: One end of the junction does not line up with germline, which may come from a read error. The rearrangement links TRBV13 to TRBJ2-1, with TRBD2 as a possible D gene (6 bases). This CDR3 has 16 residues. Germline V CDR1 and CDR2: PRHDT, FYEKMQ (reference sequence). CDR3 nucleotide sequence: TGTGCCAGCAGTTTAGGGTCGGGAGCGAGTGGAAATGAGCAGTTCTTC. It codes for CASSLGSGASGNEQFF.

This chain joins TRBV29-1 and TRBJ2-7; D remains unclear. Trimming stripped 3 bases from V and 5 bases from J, with 8 bases between. The length of the CDR3 is 11 residues. CDR1 and CDR2 from the germline V gene are SQVTM and ANQGSEA. The CDR3 here is CSVDNRHEQYF. DNA of the CDR3: TGCAGCGTTGATAATCGGCACGAGCAGTACTTC.

This clone was counted a single time. The rearrangement uses TRBV6-6 and TRBJ1-1; D is ambiguous. The CDR3 covers 13 residues. Germline values: CDR1 MNHNY, CDR2 SVGAGI (reference sequence). Trimming took off 7 bases at V and 1 base at J, with 10 bases between the two ends. DNA of the CDR3: TGTGCCAGCACTATTCGGGCGAACACTGAAGCTTTCTTT. Protein sequence: CASTIRANTEAFF.

V is TRBV19 and J is TRBJ2-3; no clear D gene. Germline assignment: CDR1 LNHDA and CDR2 SQIVND (reference sequence). Trimming stripped 1 base from V and 4 bases from J, with 12 bases between. The CDR3 runs to 15 residues. The CDR3 region is CASSIGLGKADTQYF. The CDR3 DNA sequence: TGTGCCAGTAGTATAGGGCTAGGGAAAGCAGATACGCAGTATTTT.

The V gene is TRBV7-9, the J gene TRBJ2-1; the match to TRBD1 covers 9 bases. The length of the CDR3 is 15 residues. In germline, CDR1 is SEHNR, CDR2 FQNEAQ (reference sequence). Germline trimming cut 5 bases from V and 6 bases from J; bases unmatched to any gene: 8. In DNA, the CDR3 is TGTGCCAGCAGCAGCAACAGGGGGCCGGTCAATGAGCAGTTCTTC. Residues: CASSSNRGPVNEQFF.